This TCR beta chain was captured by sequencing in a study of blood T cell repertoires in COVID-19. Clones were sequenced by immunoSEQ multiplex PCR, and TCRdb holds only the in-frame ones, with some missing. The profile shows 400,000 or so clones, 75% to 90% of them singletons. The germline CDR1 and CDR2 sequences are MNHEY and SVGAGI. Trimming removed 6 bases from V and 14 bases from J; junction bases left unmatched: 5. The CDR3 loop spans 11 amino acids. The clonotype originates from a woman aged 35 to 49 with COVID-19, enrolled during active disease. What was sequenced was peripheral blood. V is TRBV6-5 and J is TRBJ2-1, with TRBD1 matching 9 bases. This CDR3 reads CASSPGDREFF. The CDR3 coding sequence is TGTGCCAGCAGCCCCGGGGACAGGGAGTTCTTC.